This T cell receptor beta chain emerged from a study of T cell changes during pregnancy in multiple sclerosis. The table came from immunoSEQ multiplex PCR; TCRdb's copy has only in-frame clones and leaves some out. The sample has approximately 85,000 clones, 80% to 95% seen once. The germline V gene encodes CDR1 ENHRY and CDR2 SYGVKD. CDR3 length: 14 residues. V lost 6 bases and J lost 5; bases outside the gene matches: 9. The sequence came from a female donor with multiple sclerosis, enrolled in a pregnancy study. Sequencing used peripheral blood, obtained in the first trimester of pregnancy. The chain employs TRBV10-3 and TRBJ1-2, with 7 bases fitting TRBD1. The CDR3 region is CAIRGDSSLYGYTF. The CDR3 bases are TGTGCCATCAGAGGGGACAGTAGCTTATATGGCTACACCTTC.